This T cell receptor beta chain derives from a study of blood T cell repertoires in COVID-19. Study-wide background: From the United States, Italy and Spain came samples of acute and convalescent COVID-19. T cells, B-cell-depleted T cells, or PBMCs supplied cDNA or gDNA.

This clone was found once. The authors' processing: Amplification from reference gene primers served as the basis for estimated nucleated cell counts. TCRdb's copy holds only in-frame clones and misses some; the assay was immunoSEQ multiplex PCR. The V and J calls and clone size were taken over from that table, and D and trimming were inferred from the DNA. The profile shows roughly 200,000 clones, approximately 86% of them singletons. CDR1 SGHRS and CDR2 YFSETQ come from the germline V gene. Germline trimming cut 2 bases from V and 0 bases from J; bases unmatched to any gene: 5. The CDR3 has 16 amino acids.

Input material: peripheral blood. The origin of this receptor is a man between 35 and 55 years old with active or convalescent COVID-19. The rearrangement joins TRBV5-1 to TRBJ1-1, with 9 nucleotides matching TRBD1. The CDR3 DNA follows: TGCGCCAGCAGCTTAAACGGACAGGGGATGAACACTGAAGCTTTCTTT. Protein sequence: CASSLNGQGMNTEAFF.